One sample yielded the 7 T cell receptor beta chains listed below, sequenced in a study of shared clonotypes between healthy human individuals. The method was immunoSEQ multiplex PCR; TCRdb's version includes in-frame clones alone and lacks a portion of them. Among about 380,000 clones listed, about 97% were seen once. The sequenced sample was memory CD8+ T cells sorted from blood. Subset: CD45RO+ cells pooled with CCR7-negative TemRA cells. The receptors originated from a man aged 25-45 years in good health.

The V gene is TRBV28, the J gene TRBJ2-1; the match to TRBD2 covers 10 bases. V dropped 1 base and J dropped 6; count of bases not matched to a gene: 12. The germline V gene has CDR1 MDHEN and CDR2 SYDVKM. The CDR3 length is 18 residues. CDR3 in DNA: TGTGCCAGCAGTTTATTTCGGTCTAGCGGGAGCATGTCCAATGAGCAGTTCTTC. Its protein is CASSLFRSSGSMSNEQFF. Together with reference TRBV28 and TRBJ2-1, the CDR3 gives the full variable domain: DVKVTQSSRYLVKRTGEKVFLECVQDMDHENMFWYRQDPGLGLRLIYFSYDVKMKEKGDIPEGYSVSREKKERFSLILESASTNQTSMYLCASSLFRSSGSMSNEQFFGPGTRLTVL.

Notes on this clone: Other DNA sequences in the sample encode the same CDR3. The chain combines TRBV27 with TRBJ2-7; 10 positions agree with TRBD2. Germline lookup yields CDR1 MNHEY and CDR2 SMNVEV (reference sequence). The CDR3 is made up of 14 amino acids. The junction had 3 bases not matched to a gene; V was cut back by 5 bases and J by 2 bases. The CDR3 DNA follows: TGTGCCAGCAGTCTCGGGACTAGCGCCTACGAGCAGTACTTC. This codes for CASSLGTSAYEQYF.

This rearrangement joins TRBV19 to TRBJ2-5; the D is unclear. Trimming took 1 base from V and 5 from J, leaving 8 bases between them. Germline V gene data show CDR1 as LNHDA and CDR2 as SQIVND (reference sequence). The CDR3 extends over 13 amino acids. CDR3 bases: TGTGCCAGTAGTATAGGGACGTGGGAGACCCAGTACTTC. Residues: CASSIGTWETQYF.

DNA of the CDR3: TGTGCCTGGAGTGTGCAAATCACAGATACGCAGTATTTT. This gives the protein CAWSVQITDTQYF. The V and J genes are TRBV30 and TRBJ2-3; D remains ambiguous. V was pared by 0 bases and J by 2 bases, with 6 bases between. This CDR3 has 13 amino acids. Looked up from germline, CDR1 is GTSNPN and CDR2 is SVGIG (reference sequence).

The chain uses TRBV6-1 and TRBJ2-3; 8 bases map to TRBD1. Per germline, CDR1 MNHNS and CDR2 SASEGT. Unmatched junction bases numbered 7, after V lost 6 bases and J lost 2 bases. This CDR3 is built from 15 residues. The CDR3 region is CASRTGEGVTDTQYF. DNA of the CDR3: TGTGCCAGCAGGACAGGGGAAGGGGTCACAGATACGCAGTATTTT.

The V and J genes are TRBV10-2 and TRBJ1-5; D might be TRBD1 (6 bases). Trimming cost V 3 bases and J 2 bases, with 11 bases left between them. Looked up from germline, CDR1 is WSHSY and CDR2 is SAAADI. There are 15 residues in the CDR3. CDR3 protein: CASSDGRGGNQPQHF. The DNA of the CDR3 is TGCGCCAGCAGTGATGGCAGGGGCGGCAATCAGCCCCAGCATTTT.

This chain uses TRBV6-1 with TRBJ2-1, with D tentatively TRBD2 (5 bases). The CDR3 length is 12 residues. Trimming cost V 8 bases and J 0 bases, with 5 bases left between them. From germline, CDR1 is MNHNS and CDR2 SASEGT. The CDR3 nucleotides are TGTGCCAGCGGGAGCTCCTACAATGAGCAGTTCTTC. Its translation: CASGSSYNEQFF.